This T cell receptor beta chain originates from a study of cytomegalovirus exposure and HLA in healthy donors. The wider study: About 179 million T cells yielded 100 million or so unique TCR beta sequences in earlier analysis. Study findings and constraints: TCR beta sequences reportedly predicted the HLA-A and HLA-B alleles of most subjects accurately. When a later analysis was performed, an Asian-associated ancestry cluster reportedly had fewer N-insertions than the roughly 640-donor mean.

The PCR contained 60 Vbeta and 13 Jbeta primers. Profiling relied on immunoSEQ multiplex PCR, and the TCRdb table lists in-frame clones only, not all of them. The sample comprises some 190,000 clones, roughly 87% of which are singletons, and approximately 1.1% rests with the top ten. Trimming took off 1 base at V and 5 bases at J, with 10 bases between the two ends. The CDR3 consists of 15 residues. Germline CDR1 SGHTS, CDR2 YDEGEE. Comment on this clone: The antigen is undetermined.

The sequence derives from a boy younger than 10 in good health and CMV-seronegative. Sequenced input: PBMCs. The chain recombines TRBV5-8 with TRBJ1-6, with D maybe TRBD1 (5 bases). The chain's CDR3 is CASSLTPGNNSPLHF. The CDR3 bases are TGTGCCAGCAGCTTGACTCCAGGGAATAATTCACCCCTCCACTTT.